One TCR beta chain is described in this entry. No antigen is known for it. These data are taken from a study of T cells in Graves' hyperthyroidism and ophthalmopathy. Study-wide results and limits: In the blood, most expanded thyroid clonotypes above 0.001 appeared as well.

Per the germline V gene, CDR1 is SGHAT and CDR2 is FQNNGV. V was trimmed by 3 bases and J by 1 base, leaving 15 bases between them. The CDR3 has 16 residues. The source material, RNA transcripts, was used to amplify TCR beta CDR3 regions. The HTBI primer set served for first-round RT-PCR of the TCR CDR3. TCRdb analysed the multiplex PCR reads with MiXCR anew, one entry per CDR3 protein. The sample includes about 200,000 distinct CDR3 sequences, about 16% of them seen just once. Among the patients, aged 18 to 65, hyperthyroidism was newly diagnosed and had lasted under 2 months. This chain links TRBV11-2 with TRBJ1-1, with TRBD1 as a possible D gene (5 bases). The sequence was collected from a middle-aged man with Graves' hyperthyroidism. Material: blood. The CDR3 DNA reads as TGTGCCAGCAGCTTTTCGAGGAGCAGGGAGAACACTGAAGCTTTCTTT. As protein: CASSFSRSRENTEAFF.